This T cell receptor beta chain was found in a study of T-cell memory formation after mild COVID-19. Study results and limitations: Day 15 to 85 contracting clones showed balanced CD4/CD8; day 15 to 37 expanders favored CD4+. Nothing showed for sure that second-wave clones peaking on day 37 were SARS-CoV-2 specific.

TCRdb independently ran MiXCR on the 5' RACE reads; one entry per CDR3 protein. The sample has 90,000 to 120,000 distinct CDR3 sequences, roughly an eighth seen once. This clonotype was recorded a few times. Its antigen is as yet unknown. The CDR3 is 15 residues long. CDR1 is SEHNR and CDR2 is FQNEAQ in the germline V gene (reference sequence). V shed 3 bases and J 5 bases; nucleotides not matched to a gene: 5. This receptor was taken from a man younger than 35 who had mild COVID-19 (a few samples of this study predate the infection). Cell type and time point are not known. Sequencing was carried out using PBMCs or a T cell subset sorted from them (not recorded which). The chain combines TRBV7-9 with TRBJ2-2, with TRBD1 identical over 8 bases. DNA of the CDR3: TGTGCCAGCAGCTTTCAGGGGGCGCCAACCGGGGAGCTGTTTTTT. This gives the protein CASSFQGAPTGELFF.